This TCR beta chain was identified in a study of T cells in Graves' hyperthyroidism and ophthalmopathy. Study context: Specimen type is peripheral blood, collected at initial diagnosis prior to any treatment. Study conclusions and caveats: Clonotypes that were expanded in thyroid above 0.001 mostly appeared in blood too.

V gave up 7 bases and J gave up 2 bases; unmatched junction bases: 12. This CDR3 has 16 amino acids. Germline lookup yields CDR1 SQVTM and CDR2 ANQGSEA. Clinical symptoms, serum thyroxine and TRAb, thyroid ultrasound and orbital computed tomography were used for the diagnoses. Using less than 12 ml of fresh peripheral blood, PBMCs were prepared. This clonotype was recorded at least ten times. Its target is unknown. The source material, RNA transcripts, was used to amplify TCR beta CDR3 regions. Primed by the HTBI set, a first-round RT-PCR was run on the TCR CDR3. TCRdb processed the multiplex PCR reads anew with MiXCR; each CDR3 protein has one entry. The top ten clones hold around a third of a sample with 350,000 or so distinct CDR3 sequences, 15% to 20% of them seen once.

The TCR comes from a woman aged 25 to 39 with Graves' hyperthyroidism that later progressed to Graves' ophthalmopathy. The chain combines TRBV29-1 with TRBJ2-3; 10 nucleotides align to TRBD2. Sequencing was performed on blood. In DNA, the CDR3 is TGCAGCGGTGGGTCCGGGACTAGCGAAAACACAGATACGCAGTATTTT. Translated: CSGGSGTSENTDTQYF.